This TCR beta chain was observed in a study of blood T cell repertoires in COVID-19. The assay was immunoSEQ multiplex PCR, and TCRdb's table has in-frame clones only and misses some. The profile covers hundreds of thousands of clones, with approximately 86% appearing a single time and around 2.9% taken by the ten largest. The CDR3 is 16 residues long. Germline CDR1 reads SEHNR; CDR2 reads FQNEAQ (reference sequence). V gave up 5 bases and J gave up 7 bases; unmatched junction bases: 14. This sequence originates from a human donor in a cohort sampled during active COVID-19. Material for sequencing was peripheral blood. The rearrangement links TRBV7-9 to TRBJ2-1; 7 bases are shared with TRBD2. The chain's CDR3 is CASSPREAGVRNEQFF. DNA of the CDR3: TGTGCCAGCAGCCCTCGGGAGGCGGGAGTGAGGAATGAGCAGTTCTTC.